This TCR beta chain was captured by sequencing in a study of T cells in Graves' hyperthyroidism and ophthalmopathy. In this sample, this clonotype turned up many times. V gave up 1 base and J gave up 7 bases; unmatched junction bases: 5. Germline V gene lookup returns CDR1 GTSNPN and CDR2 SVGIG (reference sequence). The length of the CDR3 is 14 residues. RNA transcripts provided the source from which TCR beta CDR3 regions were amplified. The study used the HTBI primer set for a first-round RT-PCR of the TCR CDR3. TCRdb ran MiXCR on the multiplex PCR reads and lists one entry per CDR3 protein. This repertoire shows around 690,000 distinct CDR3 sequences, 15% to 20% found once; its top ten account for around 16%. Based on clinical symptoms, serum thyroxine and TRAb, thyroid ultrasound and orbital computed tomography, diagnoses were reached. It was 8.5 to 10 ml of fresh peripheral blood that supplied the PBMCs.

The sample taken for sequencing was blood. This receptor was identified in a middle-aged man with Graves' hyperthyroidism. V and J are TRBV30 and TRBJ2-1; 9 nucleotides align to TRBD2. CDR3 coding DNA: TGTGCCTGGAGTGACGGACTAGCGAGAAATGAGCAGTTCTTC. Translated, it gives CAWSDGLARNEQFF.